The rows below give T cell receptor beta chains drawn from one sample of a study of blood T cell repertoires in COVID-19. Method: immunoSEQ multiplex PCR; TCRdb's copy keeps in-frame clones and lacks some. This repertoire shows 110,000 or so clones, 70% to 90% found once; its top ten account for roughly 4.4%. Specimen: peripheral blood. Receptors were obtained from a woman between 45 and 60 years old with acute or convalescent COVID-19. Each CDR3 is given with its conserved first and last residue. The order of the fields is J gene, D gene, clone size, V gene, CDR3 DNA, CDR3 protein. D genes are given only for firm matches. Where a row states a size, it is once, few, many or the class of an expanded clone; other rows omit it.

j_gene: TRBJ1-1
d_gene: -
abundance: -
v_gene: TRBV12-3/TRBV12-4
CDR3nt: TGTGCCAGCAGTATACAACAGGGTCGGGAAGCTTTCTTT
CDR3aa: CASSIQQGREAFF

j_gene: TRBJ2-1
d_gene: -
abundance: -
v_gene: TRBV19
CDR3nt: TGTGCCAGTAGTATATCTGGCAATTACAATGAGCAGTTCTTC
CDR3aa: CASSISGNYNEQFF

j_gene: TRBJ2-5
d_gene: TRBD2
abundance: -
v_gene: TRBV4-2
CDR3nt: TGTGCCAGCAGCCAACTAGCGGGGGGGCAAGAGACCCAGTACTTC
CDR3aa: CASSQLAGGQETQYF

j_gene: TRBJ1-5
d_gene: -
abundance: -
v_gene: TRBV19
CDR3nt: TGTGCCAGTAGTATACCCCCCGAACGGCGAGGGCAGATAGATCAGCCCCAGCATTTT
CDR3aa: CASSIPPERRGQIDQPQHF

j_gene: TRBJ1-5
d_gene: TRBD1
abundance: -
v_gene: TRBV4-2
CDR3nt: TGTGCCAGCAGCCCCTTGACAGGGGAGCAGCCCCAGCATTTT
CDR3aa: CASSPLTGEQPQHF

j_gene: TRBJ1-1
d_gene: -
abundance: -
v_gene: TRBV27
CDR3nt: TGTGCCAGCAGTTTAAGCTCAGGAAGGAGGACTGAAGCTTTCTTT
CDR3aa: CASSLSSGRRTEAFF

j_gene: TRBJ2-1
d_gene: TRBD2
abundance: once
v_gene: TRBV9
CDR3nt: TGTGCCAGCAGCGCGGGACTAGCGGGGTCCTACAATGAGCAGTTCTTC
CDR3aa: CASSAGLAGSYNEQFF

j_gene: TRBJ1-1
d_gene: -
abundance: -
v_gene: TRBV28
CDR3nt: TGTGCCAGCAGCCCGTATGTGAACACTGAAGCTTTCTTT
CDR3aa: CASSPYVNTEAFF

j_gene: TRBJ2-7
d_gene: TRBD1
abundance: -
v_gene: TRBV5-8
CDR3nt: TGTGCCAGCAGCTTGTTGGGACAGGGGGTCTACGAGCAGTACTTC
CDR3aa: CASSLLGQGVYEQYF

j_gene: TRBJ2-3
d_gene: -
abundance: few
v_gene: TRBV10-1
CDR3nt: TGCGCCAGCAGTCAATCAAGCACAGATACGCAGTATTTT
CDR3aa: CASSQSSTDTQYF

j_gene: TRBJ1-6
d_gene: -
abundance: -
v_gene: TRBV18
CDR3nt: TGTGCCAGCTCACCAGGCGCGGAGTATAATTCACCCCTCCACTTT
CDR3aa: CASSPGAEYNSPLHF

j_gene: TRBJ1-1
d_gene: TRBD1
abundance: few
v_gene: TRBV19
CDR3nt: TGTGCCAGTAGTATAGCCAGGGGGCAAACTGAAGCTTTCTTT
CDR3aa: CASSIARGQTEAFF

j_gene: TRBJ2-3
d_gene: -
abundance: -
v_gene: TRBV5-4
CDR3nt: TGTGCCACCGAGGGGGTCATGGGTACGCAGTATTTT
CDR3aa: CATEGVMGTQYF

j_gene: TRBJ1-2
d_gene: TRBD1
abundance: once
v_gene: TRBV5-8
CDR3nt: TGTGCCAGCAGCTTACGGACAGGGGGGGCCTATGGCTACACCTTC
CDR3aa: CASSLRTGGAYGYTF

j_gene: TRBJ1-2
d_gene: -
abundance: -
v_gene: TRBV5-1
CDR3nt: TGCGCCAGCAGCTTGGACAGCACTTATGGCTACACCTTC
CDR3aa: CASSLDSTYGYTF

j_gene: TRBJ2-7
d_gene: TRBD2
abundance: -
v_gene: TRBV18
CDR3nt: TGTGCCAGCTCACCACGGAGGTTGGGACTAGCGGGAGGGCCGGGGGAGCAGTACTTC
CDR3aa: CASSPRRLGLAGGPGEQYF

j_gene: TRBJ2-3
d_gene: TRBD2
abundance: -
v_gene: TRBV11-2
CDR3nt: TGTGCCAGCAGTCGTACCCGGGGGGGTCTTAAGGATACGCAGTATTTT
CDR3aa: CASSRTRGGLKDTQYF

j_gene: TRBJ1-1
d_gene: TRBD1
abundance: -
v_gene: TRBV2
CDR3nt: TGTGCCAGCAGTGAAAGCCCAGGGGGAAACACTGAAGCTTTCTTT
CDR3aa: CASSESPGGNTEAFF

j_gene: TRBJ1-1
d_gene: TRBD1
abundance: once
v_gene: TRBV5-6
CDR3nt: TGTGCCAGCAGCTTTGGGACAGGGGTAGGGAACACTGAAGCTTTCTTT
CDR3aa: CASSFGTGVGNTEAFF

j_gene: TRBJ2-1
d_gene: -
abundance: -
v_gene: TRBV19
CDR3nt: TGTGCCAGTAGTAGATCTCCGGGATACAATGAGCAGTTCTTC
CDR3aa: CASSRSPGYNEQFF

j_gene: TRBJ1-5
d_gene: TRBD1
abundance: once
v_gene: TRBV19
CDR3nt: TGTGCCAGTAGTTCCGGGACAGACTATAGTAGCAATCAGCCCCAGCATTTT
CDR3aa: CASSSGTDYSSNQPQHF

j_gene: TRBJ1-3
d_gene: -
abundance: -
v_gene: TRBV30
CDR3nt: TGTGCCTGGAGTGTATGGAACAGTCTCTCTGGAAACACCATATATTTT
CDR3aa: CAWSVWNSLSGNTIYF

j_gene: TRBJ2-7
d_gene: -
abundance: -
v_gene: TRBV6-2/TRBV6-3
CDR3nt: TGTGCCAGCAGTTACGAGGTTCACCACGAGCAGTACTTC
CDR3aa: CASSYEVHHEQYF

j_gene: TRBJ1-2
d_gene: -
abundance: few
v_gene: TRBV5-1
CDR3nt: TGCGCCAGCTCGACCTGGGGGGGGTCGAACTATGGCTACACCTTC
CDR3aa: CASSTWGGSNYGYTF

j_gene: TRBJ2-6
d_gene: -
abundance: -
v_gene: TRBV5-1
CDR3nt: TGCGCCAGCAGCTTGGCCGGGTCCGCAGGGGTCCTCTCTGGGGCCAACGTCCTGACTTTC
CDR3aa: CASSLAGSAGVLSGANVLTF

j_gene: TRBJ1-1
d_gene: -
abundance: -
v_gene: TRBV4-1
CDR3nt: TGCGCCAGCAGCCAAGTGGAAACCGGAGGGAACACTGAAGCTTTCTTT
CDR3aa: CASSQVETGGNTEAFF

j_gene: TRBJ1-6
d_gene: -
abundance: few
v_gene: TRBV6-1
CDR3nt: TGTGCCAGCAGTGAGGGGAGGGCAGGGACTCGGCGGTCACCCCTCCACTTT
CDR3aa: CASSEGRAGTRRSPLHF

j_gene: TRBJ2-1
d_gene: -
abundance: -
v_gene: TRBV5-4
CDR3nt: TGTGCCAGCAGCTTGGACGTTAGCGTCTACAATGAGCAGTTCTTC
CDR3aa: CASSLDVSVYNEQFF

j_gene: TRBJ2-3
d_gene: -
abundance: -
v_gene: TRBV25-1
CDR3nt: TGTGCCAGCAGCTCCACAGATACGCAGTATTTT
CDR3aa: CASSSTDTQYF

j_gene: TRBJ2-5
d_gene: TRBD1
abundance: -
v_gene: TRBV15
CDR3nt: TGTGCCACCAGCAGAGATTTGGGGACAGGGGGAGTCCAAGAGACCCAGTACTTC
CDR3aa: CATSRDLGTGGVQETQYF

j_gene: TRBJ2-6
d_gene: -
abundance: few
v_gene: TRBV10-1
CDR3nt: TGCGCCAGCAGTGTTCGGTTCCAATTTAACTCTGGGGCCAACGTCCTGACTTTC
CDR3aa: CASSVRFQFNSGANVLTF

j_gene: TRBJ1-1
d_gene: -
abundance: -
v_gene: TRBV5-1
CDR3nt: TGCGCCAGCAGCTTCCAGGGTAGGGCTTTCTTT
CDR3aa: CASSFQGRAFF

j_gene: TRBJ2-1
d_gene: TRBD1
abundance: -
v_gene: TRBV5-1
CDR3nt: TGCGCCAGCAGTACAGGGGTTTCCTACAATGAGCAGTTCTTC
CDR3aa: CASSTGVSYNEQFF

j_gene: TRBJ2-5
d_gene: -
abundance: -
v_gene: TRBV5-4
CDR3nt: TGTGCCAGCAGCTTTGTGGCGGGGGAGACCCAGTACTTC
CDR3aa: CASSFVAGETQYF

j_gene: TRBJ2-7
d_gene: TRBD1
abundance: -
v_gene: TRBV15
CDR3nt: TGTGCCACCAGCAGCAACACAGGGGTCTACGAGCAGTACTTC
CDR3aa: CATSSNTGVYEQYF

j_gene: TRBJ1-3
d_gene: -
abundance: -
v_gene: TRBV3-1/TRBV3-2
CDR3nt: TGTGCCAGCAGCCAAGATTTTGAGTCAAGCTCTGGAAACACCATATATTTT
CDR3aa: CASSQDFESSSGNTIYF

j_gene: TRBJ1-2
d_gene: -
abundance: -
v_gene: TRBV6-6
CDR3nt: TGTGCCAGCACTCAACAGGGTGACTATGGCTACACCTTC
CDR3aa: CASTQQGDYGYTF

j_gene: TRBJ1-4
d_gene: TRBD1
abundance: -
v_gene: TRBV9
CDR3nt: TGTGCCAGCAGCCGTGACAGGGGGGACGAAAAACTGTTTTTT
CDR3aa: CASSRDRGDEKLFF

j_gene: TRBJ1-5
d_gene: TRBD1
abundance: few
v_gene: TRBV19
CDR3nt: TGTGCCAGTAGTATGGGACAGGGTAGACAGCCCCAGCATTTT
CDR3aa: CASSMGQGRQPQHF

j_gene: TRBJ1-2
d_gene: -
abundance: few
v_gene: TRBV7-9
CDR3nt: TGTGCCAGCAGCCACCCGGGACAAGGTGGCTACACCTTC
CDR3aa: CASSHPGQGGYTF

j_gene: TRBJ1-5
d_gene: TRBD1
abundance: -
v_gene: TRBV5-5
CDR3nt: TGTGCCAGCAGCCTGAGGACAGGGAGAAATAGCAATCAGCCCCAGCATTTT
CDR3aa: CASSLRTGRNSNQPQHF

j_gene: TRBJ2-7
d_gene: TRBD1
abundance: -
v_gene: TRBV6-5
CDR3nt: TGTGCCGGATCCCACCAGGGACAGCCCTACGAGCAGTACTTC
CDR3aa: CAGSHQGQPYEQYF

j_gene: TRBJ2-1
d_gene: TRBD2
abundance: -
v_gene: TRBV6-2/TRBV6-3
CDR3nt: TGTGCCAGCAGTAGGCTAGCGGCCCCCTCCAATGAGCAGTTCTTC
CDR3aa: CASSRLAAPSNEQFF

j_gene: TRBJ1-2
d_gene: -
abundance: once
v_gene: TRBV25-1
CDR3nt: TGTGCCAGCAGTGAAAATCTGGGCCGACCCCCATGGTACTATGGCTACACCTTC
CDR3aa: CASSENLGRPPWYYGYTF

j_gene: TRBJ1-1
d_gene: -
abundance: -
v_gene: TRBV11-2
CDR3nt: TGTGCCAGCAGCCCCAGACAGGACACTGAAGCTTTCTTT
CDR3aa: CASSPRQDTEAFF

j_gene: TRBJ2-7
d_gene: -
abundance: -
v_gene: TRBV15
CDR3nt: TGTGCCACCAGCAGAGATCGGGGTGGGAATCACTGGGAGCAGTACTTC
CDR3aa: CATSRDRGGNHWEQYF

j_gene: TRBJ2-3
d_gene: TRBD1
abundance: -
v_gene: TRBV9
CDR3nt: TGTGCCAGCAGTCCCACAGGGGGCGAACTATATACGCAGTATTTT
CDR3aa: CASSPTGGELYTQYF

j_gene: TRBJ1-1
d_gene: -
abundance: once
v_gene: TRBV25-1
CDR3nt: TGTGCCAGCAGTGGGGCCCTCCGGAACACTGAAGCTTTCTTT
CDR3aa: CASSGALRNTEAFF

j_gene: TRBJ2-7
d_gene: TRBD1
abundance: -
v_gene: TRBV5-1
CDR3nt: TGCGCCAGCAGCTTGGTGTGGACAGGGGAAGGCGAGCAGTACTTC
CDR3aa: CASSLVWTGEGEQYF

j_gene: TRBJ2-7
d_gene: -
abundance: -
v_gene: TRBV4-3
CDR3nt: TGCGCCAGCAGCCAAGAGGCCATGATCTCCTACGAGCAGTACTTC
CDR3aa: CASSQEAMISYEQYF

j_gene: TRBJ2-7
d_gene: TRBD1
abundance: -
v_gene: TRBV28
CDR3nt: TGTGCCAGCAGCTGGAGGACAGGGCGGCCCGAGCAGTACTTC
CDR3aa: CASSWRTGRPEQYF

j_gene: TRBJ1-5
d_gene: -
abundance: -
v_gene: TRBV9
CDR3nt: TGTGCCAGCAGCCCCGGGGGTAGCAATCAGCCCCAGCATTTT
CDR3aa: CASSPGGSNQPQHF

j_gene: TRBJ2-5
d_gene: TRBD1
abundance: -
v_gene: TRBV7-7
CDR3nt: TGTGCTAGCAGCTTACTAGGACAGGGCTCAGAGACCCAGTACTTC
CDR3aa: CASSLLGQGSETQYF

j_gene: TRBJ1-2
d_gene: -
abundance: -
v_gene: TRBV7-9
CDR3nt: TGTGCCAGCAGCTTAGCCAGGGAAGGCTACACCTTC
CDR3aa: CASSLAREGYTF

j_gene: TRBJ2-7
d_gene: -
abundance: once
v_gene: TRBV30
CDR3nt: TGTGCCTGGAGTAAGACAGGGAGGTACGAGCAGTACTTC
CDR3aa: CAWSKTGRYEQYF

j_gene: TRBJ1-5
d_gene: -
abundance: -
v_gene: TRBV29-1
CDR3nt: TGCAGCGTTGCGAACAACCGCAATCAGCCCCAGCATTTT
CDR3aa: CSVANNRNQPQHF

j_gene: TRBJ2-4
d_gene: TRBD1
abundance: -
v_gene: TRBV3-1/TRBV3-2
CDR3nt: TGTGCCAGCAGCCCCAGGGGGACGATCAGGGAAAACATTCAGTACTTC
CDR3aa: CASSPRGTIRENIQYF